The sequence of this T cell receptor (beta chain) was determined in a study of T cell responses to AZD1222 COVID-19 vaccine. Study overall: Some second doses came at about 4 weeks and others at about 12 weeks; these were pooled. Whole-study results and caveats: Spike-specific TCR depth and breadth grew after two AZD1222 doses.

Comment on this clone: Its antigen is currently unknown.

Clones were sequenced by immunoSEQ multiplex PCR, and TCRdb holds only the in-frame ones, with some missing. The sample includes roughly 70,000 clones, about 85% seen only once; the top ten take around 21%. This CDR3 is 12 amino acids long. Trimming stripped 1 base from V and 10 bases from J, with 7 bases between. The germline gives CDR1 SEHNR, CDR2 FQNEAQ (reference sequence). The clonotype was recovered from an adult in good health. The chain carries TRBV7-9 and TRBJ2-2; D is unresolved. This sample comprised peripheral blood, obtained on day 0 of AZD1222 vaccination. CDR3 region: CASSLVPEELFF. CDR3 nucleotides: TGTGCCAGCAGCTTAGTGCCGGAGGAGCTGTTTTTT.